What follows are 28 T cell receptor beta chains derived from one specimen sequenced in a study of OX40 agonist ivuxolimab in advanced cancers. The table came from immunoSEQ multiplex PCR; TCRdb's copy has only in-frame clones and leaves some out. Of about 68,000 clones in the sample, roughly 90% are singletons; the top ten hold about 0.9%. This sample comprised CD4+ or CD8+ T cells sorted from blood, obtained in a trial of the OX40 agonist ivuxolimab. Receptors were obtained from an adult with an advanced solid tumor such as melanoma, head and neck, liver or kidney cancer.

This clone was picked up a small number of times. The chain combines TRBV7-9 with TRBJ2-7; no clear D. The CDR3 spans 14 residues. The germline V gene has CDR1 SEHNR and CDR2 FQNEAQ (reference sequence). V was pared by 2 bases and J by 2 bases, with 10 bases between. CDR3 in DNA: TGTGCCAGCAGCTTAAACTCTTCCCCCTACGAGCAGTACTTC. Translation gives CASSLNSSPYEQYF.

The chain employs TRBV5-8 and TRBJ1-4; D gene uncertain. Trimming took 4 bases from V and 7 from J, leaving 14 bases between them. The CDR3 loop spans 14 amino acids. The germline V gene has CDR1 SGHTS and CDR2 YDEGEE. The CDR3 bases are TGTGCCAGCAGCCCCCTGAGCCCTAGTGAAAAACTGTTTTTT. This sequence encodes CASSPLSPSEKLFF.

This clone was seen a few times. This chain connects TRBV9 to TRBJ2-7, with 7 bases aligning to TRBD2. The junction had 15 bases not matched to a gene; V was cut back by 4 bases and J by 2 bases. The CDR3 length is 17 residues. Looked up from germline, CDR1 is SGDLS and CDR2 is YYNGEE. This CDR3 reads CASSPPFGTTKTYEQYF. In DNA, the CDR3 is TGTGCCAGCAGCCCACCTTTCGGGACTACAAAAACCTACGAGCAGTACTTC.

This clone was detected a few times. The chain has TRBV6-5 and TRBJ2-1, with D uncertain. Germline V lookup: CDR1 MNHEY, CDR2 SVGAGI. The CDR3 is 12 amino acids. The germline V and J ends were trimmed by 6 bases and 7 bases, with 10 bases remaining between them. The CDR3 region has the DNA TGTGCCAGCAGAGCACCCAGTAATGAGCAGTTCTTC. Its translation is CASRAPSNEQFF.

The CDR3 nucleotides are TGCGCCAGCAGCCAATTACAGGGATACGAGACCCAGTACTTC. Protein: CASSQLQGYETQYF. The genes are TRBV4-1 and TRBJ2-5, with a tentative D call TRBD1 (6 bases). V lost 2 bases, J lost 5 bases, and 12 bases lay in between. The CDR3 covers 14 residues. CDR1 is MGHRA and CDR2 is YSYEKL in the germline V gene.

This chain joins TRBV4-1 and TRBJ2-6; no definite D call. The germline V gene has CDR1 MGHRA and CDR2 YSYEKL. V was shortened by 0 bases and J by 0 bases, with 9 bases between the two germline ends. The CDR3 runs to 17 residues. The CDR3 sequence is CASSQDPRVSGANVLTF. In DNA form, the CDR3 reads TGCGCCAGCAGCCAAGATCCACGGGTCTCTGGGGCCAACGTCCTGACTTTC.

In this sample, this clone turned up once. V is TRBV28 and J is TRBJ2-2, with 8 bases fitting TRBD1. This CDR3 comprises 14 residues. Germline V gene sequence: CDR1 MDHEN, CDR2 SYDVKM. V was clipped by 4 bases and J by 7 bases; unmatched bases: 5. The CDR3, as DNA: TGTGCCAGCAGTTCAGGGGGCGCAGACGGGGAGCTGTTTTTT. This translates into CASSSGGADGELFF.

The chain is built from TRBV5-8 and TRBJ1-4; 7 bases map to TRBD1. With 4 bases clipped from V and 5 bases from J, the junction kept 11 bases outside the gene matches. This CDR3 is built from 16 residues. Germline CDR1 reads SGHTS; CDR2 reads YDEGEE. This CDR3 reads CASSTGDRLKNEKLFF. The DNA for the CDR3 is TGTGCCAGCAGCACAGGGGACAGACTCAAAAATGAAAAACTGTTTTTT.

The rearrangement links TRBV29-1 to TRBJ1-4, with no clear D. The CDR3 consists of 12 residues. Germline loops: CDR1 SQVTM, CDR2 ANQGSEA. The V and J ends lost 6 bases and 6 bases respectively, with 11 bases between them. CDR3 coding DNA: TGCAGCGTCGGGAAGGCGGATGAAAAACTGTTTTTT. Residues: CSVGKADEKLFF.

This clone showed up just once. The rearrangement uses TRBV18 and TRBJ1-3; perhaps TRBD1 as D (5 bases). The CDR3 covers 17 residues. The V gene lost 5 bases and the J gene lost 3 bases, with 20 bases spanning the gap. Germline V gene lookup returns CDR1 KGHSH and CDR2 LQKENI. Written as DNA, the CDR3 is TGTGCCAGCTCATCGCAGTCAGGAGGGGTCGGTGGAAACACCATATATTTT. Its translation: CASSSQSGGVGGNTIYF.

The genes are TRBV30 and TRBJ1-1, with D tentatively TRBD1 (5 bases). There are 14 residues in the CDR3. Trimming pared 0 bases from V and 2 bases from J, leaving 10 bases between. Germline V lookup: CDR1 GTSNPN, CDR2 SVGIG (reference sequence). The CDR3 sequence is CAWSVGGSNTEAFF. DNA of the CDR3: TGTGCCTGGAGTGTCGGGGGGAGTAACACTGAAGCTTTCTTT.

As concerns this clone: Other DNA sequences within the sample encode an identical CDR3. The chain has TRBV9 and TRBJ1-1; D gene ambiguous. Germline CDR1 reads SGDLS; CDR2 reads YYNGEE. The V gene lost 4 bases and the J gene lost 1 base, with 14 bases spanning the gap. CDR3 size: 15 residues. The CDR3 here is CASSLRPGRNTEAFF. CDR3 bases: TGTGCCAGCAGCCTGAGACCGGGGAGGAACACTGAAGCTTTCTTT. Looking up the rest from reference TRBV9 and TRBJ1-1 gives the full variable domain: DSGVTQTPKHLITATGQRVTLRCSPRSGDLSVYWYQQSLDQGLQFLIQYYNGEERAKGNILERFSAQQFPDLHSELNLSSLELGDSALYFCASSLRPGRNTEAFFGQGTRLTVV.

This clone has more than one count but fewer than ten. The chain is built from TRBV7-9 and TRBJ2-7, with unresolved D. The ends were cut back, 1 base at V and 0 bases at J, with 13 bases in the middle. The CDR3 loop spans 16 amino acids. Germline V CDR1 and CDR2: SEHNR, FQNEAQ (reference sequence). The CDR3 protein is CASSLDSWSYSYEQYF. The CDR3 DNA follows: TGTGCCAGCAGCTTAGATTCGTGGTCCTACTCCTACGAGCAGTACTTC.

The genes are TRBV5-4 and TRBJ2-3; TRBD2 might be the D (5 bases). V dropped 4 bases and J dropped 0 bases, with 18 bases sitting between them. This CDR3 is built from 17 residues. Per the germline V gene, CDR1 is SGHNT and CDR2 is YYREEE (reference sequence). CDR3 region: CASSPALAQTSTDTQYF. As DNA, the CDR3 is TGTGCCAGCAGCCCCGCCCTAGCTCAAACTAGCACAGATACGCAGTATTTT.

A single count supports this clone. This chain uses TRBV15 with TRBJ2-1; D unclear. V shed 1 base and J shed 5 bases, with 3 bases lying between them. This CDR3 contains 12 residues. Germline CDR1 is LNHNV and CDR2 is YYDKDF (reference sequence). CDR3 nucleotides: TGTGCCACCAGCAGAGGGGACAATGAGCAGTTCTTC. Translating gives CATSRGDNEQFF.

V is TRBV5-4 and J is TRBJ2-3; D is perhaps TRBD2 (5 bases). This CDR3 has 15 amino acids. Germline V lookup: CDR1 SGHNT, CDR2 YYREEE (reference sequence). V lost 0 bases to trimming and J lost 1 base, with 9 bases between them. CDR3 residues: CASSLEGLRTDTQYF. CDR3 in DNA: TGTGCCAGCAGCTTGGAAGGACTCCGCACAGATACGCAGTATTTT.

The V and J genes are TRBV12-5 and TRBJ2-3, with TRBD2 matching over 10 bases. CDR3 length equals 15 residues. Germline V lookup: CDR1 LGHNT, CDR2 FRNRAP. V shed 3 bases, J shed 1 base, and the junction held 1 base outside the gene matches. The CDR3 is CASGLGLAGTDTQYF. As DNA, the CDR3 is TGTGCTAGTGGTTTAGGACTAGCGGGCACAGATACGCAGTATTTT.

The V gene is TRBV28, the J gene TRBJ2-5; D remains unclear. The germline V and J ends were trimmed by 6 bases and 3 bases, with 17 bases remaining between them. The germline V gene has CDR1 MDHEN and CDR2 SYDVKM. CDR3 length: 15 amino acids. The CDR3 DNA reads as TGTGCCAGCAGAAGGACCGACGGGCGAGAAGAGACCCAGTACTTC. It yields the protein CASRRTDGREETQYF.

The chain carries TRBV19 and TRBJ2-1; D ambiguous. Germline lookup yields CDR1 LNHDA and CDR2 SQIVND (reference sequence). This CDR3 region has 11 residues. V was pared by 4 bases and J by 4 bases, with 2 bases between. CDR3 residues: CASSSYNEQFF. DNA for the CDR3: TGTGCCAGTAGTAGTTACAATGAGCAGTTCTTC.

This clone was observed a few times. This sequence joins TRBV27 and TRBJ2-7, with TRBD2 identical over 9 bases. The CDR3 spans 15 residues. Germline V CDR1 and CDR2: MNHEY, SMNVEV (reference sequence). V shed 0 bases, J shed 5 bases, and the junction held 5 bases outside the gene matches. The CDR3 DNA follows: TGTGCCAGCAGTTTATCCGGCGGGAGGGCCAACGAGCAGTACTTC. This codes for CASSLSGGRANEQYF.

The chain uses TRBV7-3 and TRBJ1-1; D remains unclear. The CDR3 runs to 13 residues. Trimming stripped 5 bases from V and 3 bases from J, with 10 bases between. CDR1 SGHTA and CDR2 FQGTGA come from the germline V gene. The CDR3 region is CASSPQGYTEAFF. The CDR3 DNA sequence: TGTGCCAGCAGCCCGCAAGGGTACACTGAAGCTTTCTTT.

This sequence joins TRBV9 and TRBJ2-1; no clear D. The V gene lost 0 bases and the J gene lost 4 bases, with 14 bases spanning the gap. The CDR3 has 16 amino acids. Germline V lookup: CDR1 SGDLS, CDR2 YYNGEE. CDR3 residues: CASSVGVSVIYNEQFF. The CDR3 nucleotides are TGTGCCAGCAGCGTAGGTGTCAGTGTTATTTACAATGAGCAGTTCTTC.

This clone came up once. The chain combines TRBV5-1 with TRBJ2-3, with 7 bases lining up with TRBD2. Trimming cost V 2 bases and J 2 bases; bases outside gene matches: 5. Germline CDR1 reads SGHRS; CDR2 reads YFSETQ. The CDR3 sequence is 15 residues long. The CDR3 reads CASSLGLGATDTQYF. The DNA of the CDR3 is TGCGCCAGCAGCTTAGGACTAGGGGCCACAGATACGCAGTATTTT.

The V gene is TRBV27, the J gene TRBJ1-1, with 9 bases aligning to TRBD1. This CDR3 comprises 14 residues. V gave up 5 bases and J gave up 7 bases; unmatched junction bases: 8. CDR1 and CDR2 from the germline V gene are MNHEY and SMNVEV (reference sequence). The CDR3 reads CASSPSWDRVEAFF. In DNA form, the CDR3 reads TGTGCCAGCAGTCCCTCGTGGGACAGGGTTGAAGCTTTCTTT.

The chain uses TRBV19 and TRBJ1-5, with D perhaps TRBD1 (6 bases). Germline loops: CDR1 LNHDA, CDR2 SQIVND (reference sequence). Trimming shortened V by 5 bases and J by 3 bases, and 17 bases separated the two germline ends. The CDR3 contains 16 residues. CDR3 DNA: TGTGCCAGTAGTTGGTGGGGCAGGGGAGACAATCAGCCCCAGCATTTT. It encodes CASSWWGRGDNQPQHF.

The chain uses TRBV4-3 and TRBJ2-2, with D maybe TRBD1 (6 bases). Per germline, CDR1 LGHNA and CDR2 YSLEER. V was cut by 6 bases and J by 6 bases, with 11 bases left in between. This CDR3 has 13 amino acids. The CDR3 sequence: CASSTGQPGELFF. CDR3 nucleotides: TGCGCCAGCAGTACCGGACAGCCCGGGGAGCTGTTTTTT.

V and J are TRBV6-6 and TRBJ1-1; D is perhaps TRBD1 (6 bases). Trimming removed 0 bases from V and 5 bases from J, with 13 bases in between. Germline CDR1 reads MNHNY; CDR2 reads SVGAGI (reference sequence). This CDR3 contains 15 residues. The CDR3 loop reads CASSYSKGEGTEAFF. In DNA, the CDR3 is TGTGCCAGCAGTTACTCGAAGGGGGAGGGAACTGAAGCTTTCTTT.

The chain combines TRBV25-1 with TRBJ2-1, with TRBD2 matching over 10 bases. Germline loops: CDR1 MGHDK, CDR2 SYGVNS. V trimming: 6 bases; J trimming: 1 base; junction bases outside the gene matches: 12. The CDR3 extends over 18 amino acids. As DNA, the CDR3 is TGTGCCAGCAGCGCGATCCCGGCTAGCGGGAGATCCTACAATGAGCAGTTCTTC. Its protein product is CASSAIPASGRSYNEQFF. Full variable domain (outside the CDR3, taken from reference TRBV25-1 and TRBJ2-1): EADIYQTPRYLVIGTGKKITLECSQTMGHDKMYWYQQDPGMELHLIHYSYGVNSTEKGDLSSESTVSRIRTEHFPLTLESARPSHTSQYLCASSAIPASGRSYNEQFFGPGTRLTVL.